The entry that follows covers one T cell receptor (beta chain) sequence. Its specificity is not known. This sample is part of a study of siplizumab effects on memory and regulatory T cells. Findings of the study overall: Assignment to unstimulated subsets succeeded for only a minor fraction of the alloreactive clones. Researchers could not give a naive or memory phenotype to roughly 75-96% of proliferating CD4+ or CD8+ clones. Alloreactive CD4+ clones that could be mapped were on average about 70% Treg-derived with siplizumab, against approximately 30% in controls.

Germline V gene data show CDR1 as SGHRS and CDR2 as YFSETQ. The CDR3 runs to 14 residues. Trimming cost V 7 bases and J 2 bases; bases outside gene matches: 2. The assay looked at some 100,000 TCR templates in each sample. Clones were sequenced by immunoSEQ multiplex PCR, and TCRdb holds only the in-frame ones, with some missing. The repertoire includes 98,000 or so clones, 93% of them detected once, and about 0.62% sits in the top ten. This clonotype was sampled from a human donor in good health. The sample consisted of Tregs sorted from blood. The chain links TRBV5-1 to TRBJ1-3; TRBD1 matches 11 bases. CDR3 sequence (DNA): TGCGCCAGCGGACAGGGGGCTACTGGAAACACCATATATTTT. It translates to CASGQGATGNTIYF.